Presented here are 8 T cell receptor beta chains from one specimen sequenced in a study of identical twins. TCRdb reanalysed the 5' RACE reads using MiXCR and keeps one entry per CDR3 protein. The sample contains some 330,000 distinct CDR3 sequences, roughly 10% of which appear only once. Sequencing was carried out using naive T cells sorted from blood. Source of these receptors: a woman aged 45-65 years in good health.

This clonotype has just a few counts. The chain employs TRBV4-1 and TRBJ2-1; 8 nucleotides match TRBD2. The germline gives CDR1 MGHRA, CDR2 YSYEKL. This CDR3 has 13 residues. J was trimmed by 10 bases and V by 6 bases; bases with no gene match: 8. This CDR3 reads CASRASSGLEQFF. For the CDR3, the DNA is TGCGCCAGCAGAGCCTCTAGCGGGCTCGAGCAGTTCTTC.

This clonotype was seen many times. This rearrangement joins TRBV12-3 or TRBV12-4 to TRBJ2-1, with D possibly being TRBD2 (6 bases). The ends were cut back, 1 base at V and 5 bases at J, with 15 bases in the middle. The CDR3 runs 16 residues. CDR3 nucleotides: TGTGCCAGCAGTTTAGGGACGGGAGCCCGAGACAATGAGCAGTTCTTC. It encodes CASSLGTGARDNEQFF.

This clonotype was detected only a few times. This chain joins TRBV5-5 and TRBJ2-7, with unresolved D. The V gene's germline CDR1 is SGHKS and CDR2 YYEKEE (reference sequence). This CDR3 has 14 residues. Trimming pared 4 bases from V and 1 base from J, leaving 12 bases between. CDR3 sequence (DNA): TGTGCCAGCAGCGCGCCCGACACATCCTACGAGCAGTACTTC. It translates to CASSAPDTSYEQYF.

This clonotype was observed a few times. The chain carries TRBV12-3 or TRBV12-4 and TRBJ2-1, with TRBD2 as a possible D gene (5 bases). This CDR3 is 12 amino acids long. The ends were cut back, 9 bases at V and 10 bases at J, with 16 bases in the middle. The CDR3 DNA reads TGTGCCAGTTTCCGGGCGGGTTGGGAGCAGTTCTTC. Protein product: CASFRAGWEQFF.

This clonotype was counted a few times. The chain links TRBV12-3 or TRBV12-4 to TRBJ1-1, with D maybe TRBD1 (6 bases). This CDR3 spans 13 amino acids. The germline V and J ends were trimmed by 5 bases and 1 base, with 8 bases remaining between them. CDR3 nucleotide sequence: TGTGCCAGCAGTGCCAGGGGGAACACTGAAGCTTTCTTT. Its translation is CASSARGNTEAFF.

V and J are TRBV19 and TRBJ1-5; tentatively, D is TRBD1 (5 bases). Germline CDR1 LNHDA, CDR2 SQIVND (reference sequence). CDR3 size: 15 residues. Trimming shortened V by 4 bases and J by 7 bases, and 17 bases separated the two germline ends. The CDR3 loop is CASSTVGHEVQPQHF. The CDR3 nucleotides read TGTGCCAGTAGTACCGTCGGACACGAGGTACAGCCCCAGCATTTT.

This clonotype came up once. The genes are TRBV12-3 or TRBV12-4 and TRBJ2-2, with TRBD2 identical over 7 bases. The V and J ends lost 5 bases and 5 bases, in that order; junction bases with no gene match: 14. This CDR3 is built from 17 residues. In DNA, the CDR3 is TGTGCCAGCAGTCCGGTCCGACTAGCTGCCAGGACCGGGGAGCTGTTTTTT. It is translated as CASSPVRLAARTGELFF.

This clonotype has a count of ten or more. The chain couples TRBV21-1 to TRBJ1-5; the D call TRBD1 from the table was never checked on the DNA. TRBV21-1 is classified as a pseudogene. The CDR3 contains 17 residues. CDR3 sequence reads: CASSKSPGQRSNQPQHF. For the CDR3, the DNA is TGTGCCAGCAGCAAATCCCCTGGGCAGCGTAGCAATCAGCCCCAGCATTTT.